This TCR beta chain originates from a study of shared clonotypes between healthy human individuals. Study results and caveats: Few donors limited the genetic and exposure-history diversity represented.

The V gene lost 0 bases and the J gene lost 5 bases, with 15 bases spanning the gap. CDR1 is LGHNA, CDR2 YSLEER, per germline. The CDR3 is 16 residues long. Tens of millions of PBMCs supplied genomic DNA for unsorted samples. For every subset, genomic DNA was evenly distributed across several immunoSEQ plates. Study processing details: Quality scores were absent from the junction-only immunoSEQ sequences, so filtering differed. Measured with immunoSEQ multiplex PCR; TCRdb has only the in-frame clones, and not every one. The V and J calls and the clone size are those of that table, but D and trimming were determined from the DNA. The table has hundreds of thousands of clones, around three quarters seen once. As to this clone: As yet, its antigen is unknown.

The rearrangement joins TRBV4-3 to TRBJ2-3, with D tentatively TRBD1 (6 bases). Sequencing input: PBMCs. The source of this sequence is a woman aged 40 to 50 in good health. Some clones in this sample may be carry-over from other donors' samples. The CDR3 DNA follows: TGCGCCAGCAGCCAAGAAGGTACAGGGACCGGAGATACGCAGTATTTT. Residues: CASSQEGTGTGDTQYF.